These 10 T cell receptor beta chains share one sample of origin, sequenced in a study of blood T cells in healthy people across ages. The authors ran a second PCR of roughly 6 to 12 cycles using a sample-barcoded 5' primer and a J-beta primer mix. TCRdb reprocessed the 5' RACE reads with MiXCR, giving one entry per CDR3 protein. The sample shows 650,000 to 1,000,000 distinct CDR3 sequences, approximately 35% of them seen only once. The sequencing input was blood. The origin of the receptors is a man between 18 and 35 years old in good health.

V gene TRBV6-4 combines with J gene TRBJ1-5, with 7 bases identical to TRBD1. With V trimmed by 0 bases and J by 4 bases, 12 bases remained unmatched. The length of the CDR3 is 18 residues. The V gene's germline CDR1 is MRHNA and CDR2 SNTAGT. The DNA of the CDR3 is TGTGCCAGCAGTGACTCTAGACAGGGAGGAAAGAAAAATCAGCCCCAGCATTTT. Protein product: CASSDSRQGGKKNQPQHF.

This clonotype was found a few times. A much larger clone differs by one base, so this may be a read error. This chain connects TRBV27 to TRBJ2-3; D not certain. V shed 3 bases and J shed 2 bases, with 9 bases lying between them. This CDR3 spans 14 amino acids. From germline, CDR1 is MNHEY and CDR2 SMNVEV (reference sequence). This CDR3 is CASSLVQNTDTQYF. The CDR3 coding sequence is TGTGCCAGCAGTTTGGTACAGAACACAGATACGCAGTATTTT.

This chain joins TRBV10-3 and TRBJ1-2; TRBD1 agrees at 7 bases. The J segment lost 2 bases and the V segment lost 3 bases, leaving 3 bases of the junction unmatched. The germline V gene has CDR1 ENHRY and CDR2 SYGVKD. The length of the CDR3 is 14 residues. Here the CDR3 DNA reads TGTGCCATCAGTGACCTGGGACAGAACTATGGCTACACCTTC. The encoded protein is CAISDLGQNYGYTF.

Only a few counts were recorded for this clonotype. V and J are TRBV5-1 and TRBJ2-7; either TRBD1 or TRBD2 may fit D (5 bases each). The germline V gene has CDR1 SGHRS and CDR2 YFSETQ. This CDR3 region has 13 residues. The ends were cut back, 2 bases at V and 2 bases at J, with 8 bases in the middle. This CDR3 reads CASSFGATYEQYF. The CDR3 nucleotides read TGCGCCAGCAGCTTCGGGGCGACCTACGAGCAGTACTTC.

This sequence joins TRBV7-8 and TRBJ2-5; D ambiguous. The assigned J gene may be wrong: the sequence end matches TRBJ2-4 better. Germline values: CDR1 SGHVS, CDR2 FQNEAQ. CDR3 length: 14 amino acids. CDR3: CASSLAWAQNIQYF. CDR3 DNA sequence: TGTGCCAGCAGCTTAGCCTGGGCCCAAAACATTCAGTACTTC.

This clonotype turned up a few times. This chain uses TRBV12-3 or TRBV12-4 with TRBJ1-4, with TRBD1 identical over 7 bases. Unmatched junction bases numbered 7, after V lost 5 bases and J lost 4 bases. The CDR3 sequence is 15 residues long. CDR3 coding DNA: TGTGCCAGCAGTCGAATGGGACAGAGTAATGAAAAACTGTTTTTT. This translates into CASSRMGQSNEKLFF.

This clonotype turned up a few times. CDR3 protein: CASSFGQKDEKLFF. CDR3 DNA: TGTGCCAGCAGCTTCGGACAGAAGGATGAAAAACTGTTTTTT. The chain couples TRBV5-6 to TRBJ1-4; D is possibly TRBD1 (6 bases). The germline V and J ends were trimmed by 2 bases and 6 bases, with 11 bases remaining between them. The CDR3 length is 14 residues. Germline V gene data show CDR1 as SGHDT and CDR2 as YYEEEE.

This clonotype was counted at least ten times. This CDR3 reads CASSTQGDSTDTQYF. CDR3 DNA sequence: TGTGCCAGCAGCACCCAGGGGGATAGCACAGATACGCAGTATTTT. The chain combines TRBV7-2 with TRBJ2-3, with TRBD1 matching 7 bases. The CDR3 is 15 residues long. Germline CDR1 and CDR2: SGHTA and FQGNSA. V dropped 5 bases and J dropped 0; count of bases not matched to a gene: 5.

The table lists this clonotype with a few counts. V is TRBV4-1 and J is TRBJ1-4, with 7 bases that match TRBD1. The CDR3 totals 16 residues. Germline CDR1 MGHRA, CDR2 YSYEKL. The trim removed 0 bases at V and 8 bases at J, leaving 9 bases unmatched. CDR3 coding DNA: TGCGCCAGCAGCCAAGAGACAGGGAGGGTAGAAGAAAAACTGTTTTTT. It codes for CASSQETGRVEEKLFF.

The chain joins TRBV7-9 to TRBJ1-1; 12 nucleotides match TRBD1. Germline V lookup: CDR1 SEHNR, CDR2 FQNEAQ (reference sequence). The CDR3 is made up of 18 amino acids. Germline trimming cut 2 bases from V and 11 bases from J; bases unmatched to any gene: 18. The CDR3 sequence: CASSLPPGQGALPRKAFF. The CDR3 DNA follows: TGTGCCAGCAGCTTACCCCCGGGACAGGGGGCCCTACCGCGAAAGGCTTTCTTT. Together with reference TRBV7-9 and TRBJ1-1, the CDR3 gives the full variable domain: DTGVSQNPRHKITKRGQNVTFRCDPISEHNRLYWYRQTLGQGPEFLTYFQNEAQLEKSRLLSDRFSAERPKGSFSTLEIQRTEQGDSAMYLCASSLPPGQGALPRKAFFGQGTRLTVV.